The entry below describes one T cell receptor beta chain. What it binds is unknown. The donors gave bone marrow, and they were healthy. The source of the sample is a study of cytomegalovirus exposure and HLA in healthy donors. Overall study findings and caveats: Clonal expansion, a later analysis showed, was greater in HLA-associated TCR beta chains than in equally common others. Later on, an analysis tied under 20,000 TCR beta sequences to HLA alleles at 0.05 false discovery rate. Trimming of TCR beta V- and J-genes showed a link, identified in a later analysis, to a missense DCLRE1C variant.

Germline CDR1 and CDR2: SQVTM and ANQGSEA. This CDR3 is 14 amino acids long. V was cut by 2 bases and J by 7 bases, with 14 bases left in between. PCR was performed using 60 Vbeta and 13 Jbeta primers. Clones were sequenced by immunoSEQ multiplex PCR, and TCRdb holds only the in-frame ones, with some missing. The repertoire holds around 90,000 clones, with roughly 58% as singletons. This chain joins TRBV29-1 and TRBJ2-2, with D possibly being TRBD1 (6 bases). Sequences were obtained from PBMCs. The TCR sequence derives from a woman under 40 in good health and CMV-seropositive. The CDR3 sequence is CSVEPRGSIGELFF. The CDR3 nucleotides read TGCAGCGTTGAACCCAGGGGCAGTATCGGGGAGCTGTTTTTT.